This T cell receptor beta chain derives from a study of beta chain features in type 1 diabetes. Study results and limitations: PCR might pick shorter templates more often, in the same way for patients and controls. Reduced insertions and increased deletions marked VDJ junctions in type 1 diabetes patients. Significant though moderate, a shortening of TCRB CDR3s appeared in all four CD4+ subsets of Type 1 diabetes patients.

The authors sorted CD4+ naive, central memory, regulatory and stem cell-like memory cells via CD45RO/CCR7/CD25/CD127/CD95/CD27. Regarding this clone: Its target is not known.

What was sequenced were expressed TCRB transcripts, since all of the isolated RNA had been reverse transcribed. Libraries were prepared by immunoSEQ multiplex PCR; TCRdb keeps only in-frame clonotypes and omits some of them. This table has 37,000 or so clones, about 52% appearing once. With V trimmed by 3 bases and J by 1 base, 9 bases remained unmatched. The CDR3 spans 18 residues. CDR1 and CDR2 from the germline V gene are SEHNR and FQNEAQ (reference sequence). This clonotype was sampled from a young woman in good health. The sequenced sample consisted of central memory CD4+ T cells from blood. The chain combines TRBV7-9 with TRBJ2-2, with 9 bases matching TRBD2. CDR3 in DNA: TGTGCCAGCAGCTTTCCCGTCGCGACTAGCGGGAACACCGGGGAGCTGTTTTTT. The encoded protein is CASSFPVATSGNTGELFF.